This note documents a single TCR beta chain sequence. The source of the sample is a study of OX40 agonist ivuxolimab in advanced cancers. V lost 5 bases and J lost 5, with 19 bases in between. This CDR3 has 15 amino acids. Germline CDR1 reads SGHNT; CDR2 reads YENEEA. Assay used: immunoSEQ multiplex PCR; TCRdb lists only in-frame clones, some missing. The repertoire includes some 65,000 clones, 87% of them detected once, and 2.5% to 3% sits in the top ten. The chain couples TRBV11-3 to TRBJ2-7, with D perhaps matching TRBD2 (6 bases). The specimen was CD4+ or CD8+ T cells sorted from blood, collected in a trial of the OX40 agonist ivuxolimab. This TCR was recovered from an adult with an advanced solid tumor such as melanoma, head and neck, liver or kidney cancer. This CDR3 reads CASSPLTSLLHEQYF. The CDR3 coding sequence is TGTGCCAGCAGCCCTCTCACTAGCTTGTTACACGAGCAGTACTTC.